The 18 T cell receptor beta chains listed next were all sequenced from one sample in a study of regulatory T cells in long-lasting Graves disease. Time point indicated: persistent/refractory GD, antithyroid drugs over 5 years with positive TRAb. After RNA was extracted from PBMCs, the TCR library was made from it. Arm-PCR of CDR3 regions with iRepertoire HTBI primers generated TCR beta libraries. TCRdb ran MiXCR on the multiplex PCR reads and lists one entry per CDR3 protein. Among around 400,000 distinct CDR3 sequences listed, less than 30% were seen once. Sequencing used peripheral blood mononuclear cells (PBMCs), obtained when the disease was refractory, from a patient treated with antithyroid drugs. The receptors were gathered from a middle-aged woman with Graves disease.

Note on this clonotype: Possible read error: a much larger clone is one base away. DNA of the CDR3: TGTGTCAGCAGCCCTGGTCCGTACTATGGCTACACCTTC. Encoded protein: CVSSPGPYYGYTF. This chain connects TRBV28 to TRBJ1-2, with D unclear. The CDR3 is made up of 13 amino acids. Germline V gene lookup returns CDR1 MDHEN and CDR2 SYDVKM.

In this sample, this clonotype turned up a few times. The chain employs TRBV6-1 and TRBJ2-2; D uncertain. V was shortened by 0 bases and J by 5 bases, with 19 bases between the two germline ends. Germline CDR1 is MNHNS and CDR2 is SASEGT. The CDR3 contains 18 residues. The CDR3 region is CASSEALRGGWLTGELFF. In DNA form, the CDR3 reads TGTGCCAGCAGTGAAGCGCTTCGTGGCGGTTGGCTAACCGGGGAGCTGTTTTTT.

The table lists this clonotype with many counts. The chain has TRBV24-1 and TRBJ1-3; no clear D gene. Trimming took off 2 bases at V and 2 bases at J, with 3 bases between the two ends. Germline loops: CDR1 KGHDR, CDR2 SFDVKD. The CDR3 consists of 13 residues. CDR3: CATSDWAGNTIYF. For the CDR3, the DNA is TGTGCCACCAGTGATTGGGCTGGAAACACCATATATTTT.

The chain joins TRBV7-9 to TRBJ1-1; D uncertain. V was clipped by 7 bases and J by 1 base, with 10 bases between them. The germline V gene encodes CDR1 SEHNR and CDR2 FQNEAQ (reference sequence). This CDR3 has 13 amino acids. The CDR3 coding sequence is TGTGCCAGCATCGCGACACCGAACACTGAAGCTTTCTTT. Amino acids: CASIATPNTEAFF.

The DNA for the CDR3 is TGCGCCAGCAGCCTTGGGGTCGGGACCAGTTTCTACGAGCAGTACTTC. Protein: CASSLGVGTSFYEQYF. The V and J genes are TRBV5-1 and TRBJ2-7; either TRBD1 or TRBD2 may fit D (5 bases each). Germline CDR1 is SGHRS and CDR2 is YFSETQ. This CDR3 is 16 amino acids long. V dropped 4 bases and J dropped 3 bases, with 20 bases sitting between them.

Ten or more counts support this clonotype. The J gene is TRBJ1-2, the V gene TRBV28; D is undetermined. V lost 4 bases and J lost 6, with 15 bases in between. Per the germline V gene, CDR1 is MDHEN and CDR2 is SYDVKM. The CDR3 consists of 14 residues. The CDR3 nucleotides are TGTGCCAGCAGTTCACCGGGAGAAGAAGATGGCTACACCTTC. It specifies CASSSPGEEDGYTF.

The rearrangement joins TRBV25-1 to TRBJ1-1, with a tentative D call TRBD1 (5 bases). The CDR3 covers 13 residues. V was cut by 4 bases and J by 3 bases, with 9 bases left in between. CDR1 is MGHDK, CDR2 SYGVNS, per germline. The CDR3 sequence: CASSARVYTEAFF. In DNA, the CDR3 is TGTGCCAGCAGTGCCAGGGTTTACACTGAAGCTTTCTTT.

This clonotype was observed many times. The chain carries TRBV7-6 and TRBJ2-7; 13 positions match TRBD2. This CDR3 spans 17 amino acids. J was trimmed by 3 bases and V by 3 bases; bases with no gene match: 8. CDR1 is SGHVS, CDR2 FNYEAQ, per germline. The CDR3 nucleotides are TGTGCCAGCAGCTTTGGGGATCGGACTAGCGGGAGCTACGAGCAGTACTTC. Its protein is CASSFGDRTSGSYEQYF.

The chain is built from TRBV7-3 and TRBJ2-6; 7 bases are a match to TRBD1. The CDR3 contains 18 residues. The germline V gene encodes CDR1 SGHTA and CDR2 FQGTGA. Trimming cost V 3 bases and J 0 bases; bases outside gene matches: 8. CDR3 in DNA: TGTGCCAGCAGCTTCGACAGGGAGCCATACTCTGGGGCCAACGTCCTGACTTTC. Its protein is CASSFDREPYSGANVLTF.

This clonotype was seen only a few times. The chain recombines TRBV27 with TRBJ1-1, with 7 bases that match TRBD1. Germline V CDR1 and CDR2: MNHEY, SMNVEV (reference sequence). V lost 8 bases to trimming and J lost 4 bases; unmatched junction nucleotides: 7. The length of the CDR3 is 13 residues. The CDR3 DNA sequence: TGTGCCAGCCGTTCCCCAGGGGGCACTGAAGCTTTCTTT. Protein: CASRSPGGTEAFF.

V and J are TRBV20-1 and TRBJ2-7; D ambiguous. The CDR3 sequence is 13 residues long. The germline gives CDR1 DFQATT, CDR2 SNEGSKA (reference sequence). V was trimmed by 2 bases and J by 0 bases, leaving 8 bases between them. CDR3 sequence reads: CSARLALSYEQYF. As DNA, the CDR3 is TGCAGTGCTAGATTAGCCCTCTCCTACGAGCAGTACTTC.

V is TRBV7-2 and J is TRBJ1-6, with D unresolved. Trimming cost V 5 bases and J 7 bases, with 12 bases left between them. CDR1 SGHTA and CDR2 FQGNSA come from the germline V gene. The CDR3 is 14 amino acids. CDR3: CASSRGMENSPLHF. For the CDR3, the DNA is TGTGCCAGCAGCCGAGGGATGGAAAATTCACCCCTCCACTTT.

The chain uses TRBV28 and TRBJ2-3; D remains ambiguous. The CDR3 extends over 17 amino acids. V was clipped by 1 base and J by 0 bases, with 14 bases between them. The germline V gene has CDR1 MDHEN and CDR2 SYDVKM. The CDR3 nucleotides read TGTGCCAGCAGTTTATCCACCCGGGTGGGCAGCACAGATACGCAGTATTTT. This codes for CASSLSTRVGSTDTQYF.

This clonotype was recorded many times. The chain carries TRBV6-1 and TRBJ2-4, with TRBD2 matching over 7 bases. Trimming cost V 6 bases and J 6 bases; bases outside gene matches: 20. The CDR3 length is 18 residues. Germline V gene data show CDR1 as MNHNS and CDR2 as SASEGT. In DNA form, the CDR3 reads TGTGCCAGCAGCTCAGCCCGCATCCGGCGAGGGGAGGGAAACATTCAGTACTTC. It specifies CASSSARIRRGEGNIQYF.

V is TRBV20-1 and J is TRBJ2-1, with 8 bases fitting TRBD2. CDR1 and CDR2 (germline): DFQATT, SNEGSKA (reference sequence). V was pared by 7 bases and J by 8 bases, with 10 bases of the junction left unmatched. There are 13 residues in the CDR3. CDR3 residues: CSGGSGRIDEQFF. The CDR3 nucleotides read TGCAGTGGGGGCAGCGGGAGAATCGATGAGCAGTTCTTC.

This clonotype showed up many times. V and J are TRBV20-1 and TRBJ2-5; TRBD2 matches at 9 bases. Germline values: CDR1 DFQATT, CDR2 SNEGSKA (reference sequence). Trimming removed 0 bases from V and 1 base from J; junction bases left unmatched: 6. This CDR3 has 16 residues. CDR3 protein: CSARDVAGGPQETQYF. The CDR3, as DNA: TGCAGTGCTAGAGATGTTGCGGGAGGGCCCCAAGAGACCCAGTACTTC.

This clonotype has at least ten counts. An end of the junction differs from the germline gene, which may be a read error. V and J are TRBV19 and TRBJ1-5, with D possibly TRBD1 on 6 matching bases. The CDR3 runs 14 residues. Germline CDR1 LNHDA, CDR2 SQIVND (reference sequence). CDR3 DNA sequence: TGTGCCAGCAGTAAGGGGGGTGGCAATCAGCCCCAGCATTTT. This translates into CASSKGGGNQPQHF.

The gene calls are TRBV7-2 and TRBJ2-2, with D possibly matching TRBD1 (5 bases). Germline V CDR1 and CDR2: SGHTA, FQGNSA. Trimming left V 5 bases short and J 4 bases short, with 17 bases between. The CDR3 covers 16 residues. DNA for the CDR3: TGTGCCAGCAGCAGATTACCGGACACGACCACCGGGGAGCTGTTTTTT. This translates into CASSRLPDTTTGELFF.